This TCR beta chain is from a study of ipilimumab plus nivolumab after autologous stem cell transplantation. Overall study: Both relapsed and primary refractory DLBCL were included.

Data came from immunoSEQ multiplex PCR; TCRdb stores just in-frame clones and leaves some out. The table records some 19,000 clones, 81% of them present only once. Starting 14 to 28 days after autologous transplant, ipilimumab 1 mg/kg was given. The CDR3 runs to 16 residues. Germline V lookup: CDR1 MGHRA, CDR2 YSYEKL. Trimming stripped 0 bases from V and 4 bases from J, with 12 bases between. The J gene is TRBJ1-4, the V gene TRBV4-1; D is uncertain. The sample here was PBMCs, taken in a trial of ipilimumab plus nivolumab as post-transplant consolidation. The sequence was obtained from a male donor with diffuse large B-cell lymphoma. The CDR3 sequence: CASSQDGGSLNEKLFF. The CDR3 DNA reads as TGCGCCAGCAGCCAAGATGGAGGGAGTCTTAATGAAAAACTGTTTTTT.